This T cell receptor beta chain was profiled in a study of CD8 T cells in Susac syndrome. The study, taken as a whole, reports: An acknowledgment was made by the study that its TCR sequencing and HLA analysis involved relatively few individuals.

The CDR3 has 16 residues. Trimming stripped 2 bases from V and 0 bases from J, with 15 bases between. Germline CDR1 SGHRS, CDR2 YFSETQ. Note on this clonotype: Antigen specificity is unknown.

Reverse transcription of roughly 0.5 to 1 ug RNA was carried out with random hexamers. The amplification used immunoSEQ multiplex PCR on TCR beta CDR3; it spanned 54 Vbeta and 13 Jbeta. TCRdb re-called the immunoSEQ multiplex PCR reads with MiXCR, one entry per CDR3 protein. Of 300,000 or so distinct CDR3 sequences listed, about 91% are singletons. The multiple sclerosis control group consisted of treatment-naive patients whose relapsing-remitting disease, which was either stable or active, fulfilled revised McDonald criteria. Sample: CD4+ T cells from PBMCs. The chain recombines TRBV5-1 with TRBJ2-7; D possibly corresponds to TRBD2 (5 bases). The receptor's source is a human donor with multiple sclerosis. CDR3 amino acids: CASSLDEAGDSYEQYF. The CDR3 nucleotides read TGCGCCAGCAGCTTAGACGAGGCCGGGGACTCCTACGAGCAGTACTTC.